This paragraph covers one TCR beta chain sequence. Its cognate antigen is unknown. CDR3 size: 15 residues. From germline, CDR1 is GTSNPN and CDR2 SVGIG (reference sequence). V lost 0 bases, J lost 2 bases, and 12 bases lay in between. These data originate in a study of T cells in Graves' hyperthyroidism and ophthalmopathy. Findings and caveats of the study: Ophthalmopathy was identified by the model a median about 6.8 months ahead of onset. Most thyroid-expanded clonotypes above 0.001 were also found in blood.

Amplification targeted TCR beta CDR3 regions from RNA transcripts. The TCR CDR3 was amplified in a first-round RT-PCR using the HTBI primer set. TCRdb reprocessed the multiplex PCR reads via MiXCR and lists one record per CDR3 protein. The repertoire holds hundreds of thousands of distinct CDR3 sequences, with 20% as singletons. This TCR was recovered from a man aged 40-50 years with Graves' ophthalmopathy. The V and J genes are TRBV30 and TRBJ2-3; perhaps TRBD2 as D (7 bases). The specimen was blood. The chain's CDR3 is CAWSVRGGATDTQYF. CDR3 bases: TGTGCCTGGAGTGTACGTGGGGGGGCCACAGATACGCAGTATTTT.